The present entry profiles one T cell receptor beta chain with its context. V lost 6 bases to trimming and J lost 2 bases, with 15 bases between them. CDR1 is SNHLY, CDR2 FYNNEI, per germline. The CDR3 totals 15 residues. Some clones are missing from TCRdb's copy, which holds only in-frame ones; the method was immunoSEQ multiplex PCR. The sample lists 30,000 to 45,000 clones, roughly 92% occurring once. This sample was included in a study of T cell changes during pregnancy in multiple sclerosis. Material: PBMCs (not recorded whether the cells were cultured). J is TRBJ2-3 and V is TRBV2; TRBD1 or TRBD2 may be the D gene (6 bases each). This sequence was found in a female donor with multiple sclerosis, enrolled in a pregnancy study. This chain's CDR3 is CASSRGGLNTDTQYF. The CDR3 region has the DNA TGTGCCAGCAGCCGAGGGGGGCTAAACACAGATACGCAGTATTTT.